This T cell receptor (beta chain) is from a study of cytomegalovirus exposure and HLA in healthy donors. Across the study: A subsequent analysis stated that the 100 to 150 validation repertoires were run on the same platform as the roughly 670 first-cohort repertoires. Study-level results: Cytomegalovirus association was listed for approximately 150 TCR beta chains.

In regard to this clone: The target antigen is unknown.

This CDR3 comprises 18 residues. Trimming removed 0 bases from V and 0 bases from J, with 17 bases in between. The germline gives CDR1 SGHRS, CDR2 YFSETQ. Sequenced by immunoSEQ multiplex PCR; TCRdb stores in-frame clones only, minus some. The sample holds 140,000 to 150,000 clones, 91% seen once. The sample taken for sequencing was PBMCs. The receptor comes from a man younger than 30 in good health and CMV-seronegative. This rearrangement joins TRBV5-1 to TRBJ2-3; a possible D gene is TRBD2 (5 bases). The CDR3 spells CASSLDVGDPTSTDTQYF. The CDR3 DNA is TGCGCCAGCAGCTTGGATGTGGGAGACCCAACTAGCACAGATACGCAGTATTTT.